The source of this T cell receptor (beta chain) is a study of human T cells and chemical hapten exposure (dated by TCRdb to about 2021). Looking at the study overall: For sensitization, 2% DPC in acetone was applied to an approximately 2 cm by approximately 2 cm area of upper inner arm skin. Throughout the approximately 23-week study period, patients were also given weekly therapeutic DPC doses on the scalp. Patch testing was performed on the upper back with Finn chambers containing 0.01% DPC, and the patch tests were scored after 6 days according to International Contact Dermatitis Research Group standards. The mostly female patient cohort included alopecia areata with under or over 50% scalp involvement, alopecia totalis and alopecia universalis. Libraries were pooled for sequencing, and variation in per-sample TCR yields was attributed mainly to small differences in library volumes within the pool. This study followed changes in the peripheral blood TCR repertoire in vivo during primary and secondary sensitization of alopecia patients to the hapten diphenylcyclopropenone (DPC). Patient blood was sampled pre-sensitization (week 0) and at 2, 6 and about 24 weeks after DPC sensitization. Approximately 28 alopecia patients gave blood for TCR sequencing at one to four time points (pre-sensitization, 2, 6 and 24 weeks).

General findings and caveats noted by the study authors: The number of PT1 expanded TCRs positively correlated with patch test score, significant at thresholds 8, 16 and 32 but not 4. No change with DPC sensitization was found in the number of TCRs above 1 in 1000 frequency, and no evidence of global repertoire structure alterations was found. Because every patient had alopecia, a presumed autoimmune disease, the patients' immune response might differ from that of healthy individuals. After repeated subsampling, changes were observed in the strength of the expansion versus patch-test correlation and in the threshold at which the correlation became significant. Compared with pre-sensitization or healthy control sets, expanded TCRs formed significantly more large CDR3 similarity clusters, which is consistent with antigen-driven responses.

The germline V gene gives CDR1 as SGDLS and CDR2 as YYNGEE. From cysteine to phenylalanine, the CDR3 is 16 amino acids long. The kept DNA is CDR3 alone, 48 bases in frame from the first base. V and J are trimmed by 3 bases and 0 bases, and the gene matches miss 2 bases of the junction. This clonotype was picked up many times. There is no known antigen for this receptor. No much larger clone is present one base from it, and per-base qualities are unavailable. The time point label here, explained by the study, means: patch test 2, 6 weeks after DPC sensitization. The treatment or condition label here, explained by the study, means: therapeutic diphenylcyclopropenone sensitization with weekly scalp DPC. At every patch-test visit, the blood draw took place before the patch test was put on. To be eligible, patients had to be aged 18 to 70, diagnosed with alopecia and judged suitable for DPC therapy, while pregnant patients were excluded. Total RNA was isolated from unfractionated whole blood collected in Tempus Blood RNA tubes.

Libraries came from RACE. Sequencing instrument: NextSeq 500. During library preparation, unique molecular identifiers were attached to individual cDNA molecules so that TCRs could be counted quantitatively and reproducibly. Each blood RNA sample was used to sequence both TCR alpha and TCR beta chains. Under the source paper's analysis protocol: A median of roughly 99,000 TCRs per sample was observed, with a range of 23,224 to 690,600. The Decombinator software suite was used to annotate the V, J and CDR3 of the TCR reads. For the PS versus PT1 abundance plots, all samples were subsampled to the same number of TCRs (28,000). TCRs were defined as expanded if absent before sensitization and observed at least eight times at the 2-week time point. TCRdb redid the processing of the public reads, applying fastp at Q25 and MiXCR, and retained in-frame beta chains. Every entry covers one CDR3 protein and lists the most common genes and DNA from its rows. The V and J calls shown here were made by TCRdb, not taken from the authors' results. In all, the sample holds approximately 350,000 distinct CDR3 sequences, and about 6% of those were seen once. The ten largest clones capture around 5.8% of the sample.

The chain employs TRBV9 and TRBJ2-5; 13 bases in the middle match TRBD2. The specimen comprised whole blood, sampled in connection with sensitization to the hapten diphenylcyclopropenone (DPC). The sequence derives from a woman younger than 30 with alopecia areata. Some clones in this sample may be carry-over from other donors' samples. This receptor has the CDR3 CASSGGTSGDQETQYF. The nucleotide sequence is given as TGTGCCAGCAGCGGGGGGACTAGCGGGGACCAAGAGACCCAGTACTTC.